This T cell receptor (beta chain) derives from a study of monozygotic twins with inflammatory bowel disease. TCRdb re-called the 5' RACE reads; one entry per CDR3 protein, DNA not given. In all, the sample yields about 160,000 distinct CDR3 sequences. Germline-derived CDR1 and CDR2 are DFQATT and SNEGSKA (reference sequence). The length of the CDR3 is 14 residues. Sequencing was performed on blood. V is TRBV20-1 and J is TRBJ2-1; TCRdb selects TRBD2, and the lack of DNA leaves this call unchecked. This TCR was recovered from a human donor with ulcerative colitis or Crohn's disease, or a healthy co-twin of an affected twin (not recorded which). CDR3 loop: CSAQLAGGEHEQFF.